Listed below are T cell receptor beta chains from one sample, sequenced in a study of blood T cell repertoires in COVID-19. Method: immunoSEQ multiplex PCR; TCRdb's copy keeps in-frame clones and lacks some. The sample contains about 170,000 clones, roughly 70% of which appear only once. Sequenced input: peripheral blood. These receptors were obtained from an elderly woman with acute or convalescent COVID-19. The CDR3 runs from the conserved cysteine through the conserved F or W. A D gene is named only where the DNA matches it firmly. Rows may omit the clone size; those that give it use once, few, many or a size class.

-,TRBD1,TRBJ1-6,TRBV2,CASRGTDDYNSPLHF,TGTGCCAGCAGGGGGACAGACGACTATAATTCACCCCTCCACTTT
-,-,TRBJ1-3,TRBV18,CASSLGHLSGNTIYF,TGTGCCAGCTCACTGGGACACCTTTCTGGAAACACCATATATTTT
-,-,TRBJ2-7,TRBV12-3/TRBV12-4,CASSPTTYYEQYF,TGTGCCAGCAGTCCAACAACATACTACGAGCAGTACTTC
few,-,TRBJ2-2,TRBV5-6,CASSTPNTGELFF,TGTGCCAGCAGCACACCGAACACCGGGGAGCTGTTTTTT
-,TRBD2,TRBJ2-1,TRBV6-4,CASLAGGPNEQFF,TGTGCCAGCTTAGCGGGAGGGCCGAATGAGCAGTTCTTC
-,-,TRBJ1-2,TRBV15,CATSRAGDGYTF,TGTGCCACCAGCAGAGCGGGGGATGGCTACACCTTC
-,-,TRBJ2-1,TRBV7-9,CASSLGGLYNEQFF,TGTGCCAGCAGCTTAGGAGGGCTCTACAATGAGCAGTTCTTC
-,-,TRBJ2-1,TRBV12-3/TRBV12-4,CASSLGGDNEQFF,TGTGCCAGCAGTTTAGGCGGGGACAATGAGCAGTTCTTC
-,TRBD1,TRBJ1-4,TRBV4-1,CASSLRRQGATNEKLFF,TGCGCCAGCAGCCTAAGAAGACAGGGTGCAACTAATGAAAAACTGTTTTTT
-,TRBD1,TRBJ1-2,TRBV4-2,CASSQDRDRAYTF,TGTGCCAGCAGCCAAGATCGGGACAGGGCCTACACCTTC
-,TRBD1,TRBJ2-6,TRBV18,CASSRFRGDRVSGANVLTF,TGTGCCAGCTCACGATTCCGCGGGGACAGGGTCTCTGGGGCCAACGTCCTGACTTTC
-,-,TRBJ2-1,TRBV2,CASSEGSGNEQFF,TGTGCCAGCAGTGAAGGTTCGGGGAATGAGCAGTTCTTC
-,-,TRBJ2-1,TRBV7-9,CASSPGGDEQFF,TGTGCCAGCAGCCCGGGGGGCGATGAGCAGTTCTTC
-,TRBD1,TRBJ1-2,TRBV6-6,CASSPGQHSYGYTF,TGTGCCAGCAGTCCGGGACAGCACTCCTATGGCTACACCTTC
-,-,TRBJ2-6,TRBV5-4,CASSWTALSGANVLTF,TGTGCCAGCAGCTGGACAGCCCTCTCTGGGGCCAACGTCCTGACTTTC
-,-,TRBJ1-3,TRBV7-8,CASSLVRAGNTIYF,TGTGCCAGCAGCTTAGTTAGAGCGGGAAACACCATATATTTT
many,-,TRBJ2-7,TRBV7-2,CASSFTTSSYEQYF,TGTGCCAGCAGCTTCACCACAAGCTCCTACGAGCAGTACTTC
-,-,TRBJ2-3,TRBV28,CASRATDTQYF,TGTGCCAGCAGAGCTACAGATACGCAGTATTTT
few,-,TRBJ2-7,TRBV28,CASSLPPEDYEQYF,TGTGCCAGCAGTTTGCCCCCAGAAGACTACGAGCAGTACTTC
-,TRBD1,TRBJ2-5,TRBV10-3,CAISAKTGGAETQYF,TGTGCCATCAGTGCCAAAACAGGGGGCGCAGAGACCCAGTACTTC
-,TRBD1,TRBJ2-5,TRBV27,CASSPRQGETQYF,TGTGCCAGCAGTCCACGACAGGGGGAGACCCAGTACTTC
-,-,TRBJ1-2,TRBV7-2,CASSLAYGGGYGYTF,TGTGCCAGCAGCTTAGCGTACGGAGGAGGATATGGCTACACCTTC
-,TRBD2,TRBJ2-1,TRBV15,CATSARSRSGTYNEQFF,TGTGCCACCAGCGCAAGAAGTAGGAGCGGGACTTACAATGAGCAGTTCTTC
-,-,TRBJ2-1,TRBV6-2/TRBV6-3,CASSTKVGRSGNEQFF,TGTGCCAGCAGCACCAAGGTCGGGAGATCGGGCAATGAGCAGTTCTTC
-,TRBD2,TRBJ2-1,TRBV5-1,CASSSQKGGTYNEQFF,TGCGCCAGCAGTTCACAGAAGGGAGGGACCTACAATGAGCAGTTCTTC
-,TRBD2,TRBJ2-1,TRBV29-1,CSVKPSGRFNEQFF,TGCAGCGTCAAACCTAGCGGGAGGTTTAATGAGCAGTTCTTC
once,TRBD1,TRBJ2-7,TRBV28,CASTPGTGDYEQYF,TGTGCCAGCACCCCCGGGACAGGGGATTACGAGCAGTACTTC
few,TRBD1,TRBJ2-1,TRBV10-3,CAIKGQGVNEQFF,TGTGCCATCAAGGGACAGGGGGTCAATGAGCAGTTCTTC
-,TRBD1,TRBJ2-1,TRBV6-5,CASRDRDGDEQFF,TGTGCCAGCAGAGACAGGGACGGCGATGAGCAGTTCTTC
-,-,TRBJ1-4,TRBV29-1,CSVEGTQGPTNEKLFF,TGCAGCGTTGAAGGAACACAGGGCCCAACTAATGAAAAACTGTTTTTT
-,-,TRBJ2-7,TRBV18,CASSPGGEQYF,TGTGCCAGCTCACCCGGGGGCGAGCAGTACTTC
-,TRBD2,TRBJ2-5,TRBV12-5,CASGRGVTSAGEGPQYF,TGTGCTAGTGGCCGGGGGGTAACTAGCGCCGGCGAGGGACCCCAGTACTTC
-,TRBD1,TRBJ1-4,TRBV18,CASSPSGTEEKLFF,TGTGCCAGCTCACCATCTGGGACAGAGGAAAAACTGTTTTTT
-,-,TRBJ2-7,TRBV3-1/TRBV3-2,CASSHGRGVYEQYF,TGTGCCAGCAGCCATGGCAGGGGGGTCTACGAGCAGTACTTC
-,TRBD2,TRBJ2-3,TRBV7-8,CASRQASGATDTQYF,TGTGCCAGCAGGCAGGCTAGCGGGGCCACAGATACGCAGTATTTT
-,-,TRBJ2-7,TRBV7-8,CASSFDRAGHEQYF,TGTGCCAGCAGCTTTGACAGGGCGGGACACGAGCAGTACTTC
-,-,TRBJ1-6,TRBV4-3,CASSQDSRGSPLHF,TGCGCCAGCAGCCAAGATTCCCGGGGTTCACCCCTCCACTTT
-,TRBD2,TRBJ2-1,TRBV14,CASSQGFGTSGRGNEQFF,TGTGCCAGCAGCCAAGGTTTCGGGACTAGCGGGAGGGGGAATGAGCAGTTCTTC
once,TRBD1,TRBJ2-3,TRBV18,CASSPSNRGDTQYF,TGTGCCAGCTCACCATCAAACAGGGGGGATACGCAGTATTTT
many,-,TRBJ2-7,TRBV6-5,CASRAWGTSAYEQYF,TGTGCCAGCAGGGCCTGGGGGACTTCGGCCTACGAGCAGTACTTC
-,-,TRBJ1-4,TRBV18,CASLTTGNEKLFF,TGTGCCAGTCTTACGACGGGGAATGAAAAACTGTTTTTT
once,TRBD2,TRBJ2-7,TRBV18,CASSPTGGSNEQYF,TGTGCCAGCTCACCAACCGGCGGGAGCAACGAGCAGTACTTC
-,TRBD1,TRBJ2-1,TRBV24-1,CATSSGTGIHEQFF,TGTGCCACCTCGTCCGGGACAGGGATCCATGAGCAGTTCTTC
-,-,TRBJ2-2,TRBV7-2,CASSSGQHTGELFF,TGTGCCAGCAGCTCCGGACAACACACCGGGGAGCTGTTTTTT
-,-,TRBJ2-5,TRBV24-1,CATSDSQRGTQYF,TGTGCCACCAGTGATTCCCAAAGGGGGACCCAGTACTTC
-,-,TRBJ2-2,TRBV28,CASRNEREGGLFF,TGTGCCAGCAGGAATGAGCGAGAGGGTGGGCTGTTTTTT
-,-,TRBJ1-6,TRBV6-4,CASSDGNGLGSPLHF,TGTGCCAGCAGTGACGGTAACGGGTTAGGTTCACCCCTCCACTTT
once,-,TRBJ2-7,TRBV4-1,CASSQASSVSYEQYF,TGCGCCAGCAGCCAAGCGTCTAGCGTCTCCTACGAGCAGTACTTC